This T cell receptor beta chain was documented in a study of blood T cell repertoires in COVID-19. Across the whole study: Donors in the United States, Italy and Spain gave samples during acute or convalescent COVID-19.

Profiling relied on immunoSEQ multiplex PCR, and the TCRdb table lists in-frame clones only, not all of them. Of some 56,000 clones listed, around 70% were seen once; the top ten hold around 18%. The source is a woman in her forties or fifties with active or convalescent COVID-19. The source material was peripheral blood.

CDR3 DNA sequence: TGTGCCAGCAGTCGACTCGAGGACAGCTTAAGGGGCTACACCTTC. Protein product: CASSRLEDSLRGYTF. The V call is TRBV6-6, the J call TRBJ1-2, with D possibly TRBD1 on 6 matching bases. CDR3 length: 15 residues. The V gene lost 5 bases and the J gene lost 8 bases, with 21 bases spanning the gap. Germline V gene sequence: CDR1 MNHNY, CDR2 SVGAGI (reference sequence).